This entry lists 9 T cell receptor beta chains sequenced from one sample in a study of blood T cell repertoires in COVID-19. Clones were sequenced by immunoSEQ multiplex PCR, and TCRdb holds only the in-frame ones, with some missing. The sample records around 130,000 clones, approximately 84% being singletons. Input material: peripheral blood. The receptors stem from a woman in her 30s who had recovered from COVID-19.

This clone was detected only a few times. V is TRBV20-1 and J is TRBJ1-1, with D tentatively TRBD1 (5 bases). V shed 5 bases and J shed 4 bases, with 8 bases lying between them. CDR1 DFQATT and CDR2 SNEGSKA come from the germline V gene (reference sequence). The CDR3 is 11 amino acids. CDR3 region: CSAAGITEAFF. CDR3 bases: TGCAGTGCTGCAGGGATCACTGAAGCTTTCTTT.

The chain joins TRBV7-8 to TRBJ2-5; TRBD2 aligns across 7 bases. With 5 bases clipped from V and 4 bases from J, the junction kept 7 bases outside the gene matches. The CDR3 length is 14 residues. The germline CDR1 and CDR2 sequences are SGHVS and FQNEAQ. The DNA for the CDR3 is TGTGCCAGCAGCCCGCGGACTAGTCGAGAGACCCAGTACTTC. This gives the protein CASSPRTSRETQYF.

The CDR3: CASSYSVAGDNEQFF. CDR3 DNA: TGTGCCAGCAGTTACTCAGTAGCGGGAGACAATGAGCAGTTCTTC. This chain joins TRBV6-5 and TRBJ2-1; 9 nucleotides align to TRBD2. The ends lost 0 bases at V and 5 bases at J; junction bases unmatched: 2. This CDR3 comprises 15 residues. The germline CDR1 and CDR2 sequences are MNHEY and SVGAGI.

This chain uses TRBV7-2 with TRBJ2-2; 9 nucleotides line up with TRBD1. This CDR3 comprises 15 residues. Germline values: CDR1 SGHTA, CDR2 FQGNSA. Trimming cost V 4 bases and J 5 bases; bases outside gene matches: 5. This CDR3 is CASSYGTGITGELFF. The DNA of the CDR3 is TGTGCCAGCAGCTACGGGACAGGGATTACCGGGGAGCTGTTTTTT.

V and J are TRBV2 and TRBJ2-1, with D perhaps TRBD2 (5 bases). Germline V CDR1 and CDR2: SNHLY, FYNNEI. V dropped 7 bases and J dropped 0 bases, with 7 bases sitting between them. The CDR3 sequence is 13 residues long. The CDR3 loop reads CASKGSSYNEQFF. CDR3 bases: TGTGCCAGCAAAGGGAGCTCCTACAATGAGCAGTTCTTC.

CDR3 DNA: TGTGCCAGCAGTTACCAGGGTGCAACTAATGAAAAACTGTTTTTT. Translation: CASSYQGATNEKLFF. The J gene is TRBJ1-4, the V gene TRBV6-5; a weak D match, TRBD1 (5 bases). The ends were cut back, 2 bases at V and 0 bases at J, with 7 bases in the middle. This CDR3 spans 15 amino acids. Germline CDR1 reads MNHEY; CDR2 reads SVGAGI.

The V gene is TRBV7-6, the J gene TRBJ2-7; TRBD2 matches at 14 bases. The germline gives CDR1 SGHVS, CDR2 FNYEAQ. Trimming at V came to 3 bases and at J to 7 bases, leaving 5 bases not matched to a gene. The CDR3 spans 15 residues. For the CDR3, the DNA is TGTGCCAGCAGCTTGGGAGGGACTAGCGGGAGAGAGCAGTACTTC. It translates to CASSLGGTSGREQYF.

This clone was observed many times. CDR3 coding DNA: TGTGCCAGCAGTTTGACAGCGATATACAATGAGCAGTTCTTC. Translated, it gives CASSLTAIYNEQFF. This sequence joins TRBV25-1 and TRBJ2-1; tentative D call: TRBD1 (5 bases). V was cut by 5 bases and J by 4 bases, with 12 bases left in between. Germline CDR1 is MGHDK and CDR2 is SYGVNS. This CDR3 has 14 amino acids. The complete variable domain, with remaining parts taken from reference TRBV25-1 and TRBJ2-1, reads EADIYQTPRYLVIGTGKKITLECSQTMGHDKMYWYQQDPGMELHLIHYSYGVNSTEKGDLSSESTVSRIRTEHFPLTLESARPSHTSQYLCASSLTAIYNEQFFGPGTRLTVL.

There are a few counts of this clone. This CDR3 reads CASSRSGTKLSYEQYF. The CDR3 region has the DNA TGTGCCAGCAGTCGTTCCGGGACAAAACTCTCCTACGAGCAGTACTTC. V gene TRBV5-8 combines with J gene TRBJ2-7, with D maybe TRBD1 (6 bases). CDR3 length equals 16 residues. CDR1 and CDR2 (germline): SGHTS, YDEGEE. Trimming took 5 bases from V and 0 from J, leaving 18 bases between them.